A single sample is the source of the 24 T cell receptor beta chains below, sequenced in a study of blood T cell repertoires in COVID-19. The protocol was immunoSEQ multiplex PCR, while the TCRdb copy is restricted to in-frame clones and leaves out a portion. The sample consists of approximately 350,000 clones, more than 80% of them appearing once. The sequencing input was peripheral blood. These receptors originate from a man aged 35 to 55 with acute or convalescent COVID-19.

This chain uses TRBV6-4 with TRBJ2-3; D is perhaps TRBD2 (5 bases). The CDR3 runs 16 residues. CDR1 and CDR2 from the germline V gene are MRHNA and SNTAGT. Trimming took 6 bases from V and 4 from J, leaving 20 bases between them. CDR3 sequence reads: CASSGRGGLGSDTQYF. The CDR3 nucleotides read TGTGCCAGCAGCGGCAGAGGCGGGTTGGGGTCAGATACGCAGTATTTT.

V usage is TRBV11-2 and J usage is TRBJ1-5; D unresolved. Trimming removed 5 bases at V and 4 bases at J, with 12 bases between. The length of the CDR3 is 14 residues. Germline V gene lookup returns CDR1 SGHAT and CDR2 FQNNGV. The CDR3 nucleotides are TGTGCCAGCAGCCTCGGGCGGGGTAATCAGCCCCAGCATTTT. This gives the protein CASSLGRGNQPQHF.

The CDR3 loop is CASSVGQGGTYEQYF. The CDR3 region has the DNA TGTGCCAGCAGCGTAGGACAGGGGGGGACCTACGAGCAGTACTTC. The chain uses TRBV9 and TRBJ2-7; 9 nucleotides line up with TRBD1. V shed 0 bases, J shed 2 bases, and the junction held 3 bases outside the gene matches. Germline CDR1 reads SGDLS; CDR2 reads YYNGEE. The CDR3 loop spans 15 amino acids.

The rearrangement links TRBV7-6 to TRBJ1-5; perhaps TRBD1 as D (6 bases). The V gene lost 2 bases and the J gene lost 5 bases, with 10 bases spanning the gap. CDR3 length: 14 residues. Per the germline V gene, CDR1 is SGHVS and CDR2 is FNYEAQ. CDR3: CASSLQGGYQPQHF. CDR3 DNA: TGTGCCAGCAGCTTACAAGGGGGTTATCAGCCCCAGCATTTT. The full variable domain, completed using reference TRBV7-6 and TRBJ1-5, is GAGVSQSPRYKVTKRGQDVALRCDPISGHVSLYWYRQALGQGPEFLTYFNYEAQQDKSGLPNDRFSAERPEGSISTLTIQRTEQRDSAMYRCASSLQGGYQPQHFGDGTRLSIL.

The V and J genes are TRBV2 and TRBJ2-7, with D possibly matching TRBD1 (6 bases). This CDR3 is 13 amino acids long. Germline lookup yields CDR1 SNHLY and CDR2 FYNNEI. V lost 10 bases and J 0 bases, leaving 13 bases between the germline ends. CDR3 nucleotides: TGTGCCATTCAGCAGGGGAGCTCCTACGAGCAGTACTTC. Translated, it gives CAIQQGSSYEQYF. The entire variable domain, with the rest obtained from reference TRBV2 and TRBJ2-7, is as follows: EPEVTQTPSHQVTQMGQEVILRCVPISNHLYFYWYRQILGQKVEFLVSFYNNEISEKSEIFDDQFSVERPDGSNFTLKIRSTKLEDSAMYFCAIQQGSSYEQYFGPGTRLTVT.

The chain has TRBV6-6 and TRBJ1-2, with a tentative D call TRBD1 (6 bases). The CDR3 has 15 amino acids. V was clipped by 0 bases and J by 4 bases, with 12 bases between them. From germline, CDR1 is MNHNY and CDR2 SVGAGI (reference sequence). CDR3 residues: CASSYSQGNSYGYTF. In DNA, the CDR3 is TGTGCCAGCAGTTACTCTCAGGGGAATAGCTATGGCTACACCTTC.

The genes are TRBV18 and TRBJ1-3, with a weak D call TRBD1 (5 bases). From germline, CDR1 is KGHSH and CDR2 LQKENI. V shed 2 bases and J shed 0 bases, with 14 bases lying between them. This CDR3 comprises 17 residues. The CDR3 coding sequence is TGTGCCAGCTCACCAGGGGCGACGGTGCTCTCTGGAAACACCATATATTTT. Translation: CASSPGATVLSGNTIYF.

This clone was seen just once. V usage is TRBV5-8 and J usage is TRBJ2-3; a weak D match, TRBD1 (6 bases). Trimming took 5 bases from V and 0 from J, leaving 19 bases between them. The CDR3 runs to 17 residues. The germline CDR1 and CDR2 sequences are SGHTS and YDEGEE. The CDR3 region is CASRPSGTRTSTDTQYF. CDR3 nucleotide sequence: TGTGCCAGCAGACCTTCCGGGACAAGGACTAGCACAGATACGCAGTATTTT.

V gene TRBV27 combines with J gene TRBJ1-4; the match to TRBD1 covers 7 bases. The CDR3 runs to 15 residues. Per the germline V gene, CDR1 is MNHEY and CDR2 is SMNVEV (reference sequence). Germline trimming cut 1 base from V and 12 bases from J; bases unmatched to any gene: 11. The CDR3 sequence: CASSLFSRGSGELFF. In DNA, the CDR3 is TGTGCCAGCAGTTTATTTTCCAGGGGGAGTGGGGAACTGTTTTTT.

The chain employs TRBV13 and TRBJ2-3; D is uncertain. Germline CDR1 is PRHDT and CDR2 is FYEKMQ (reference sequence). V lost 4 bases and J lost 5, with 13 bases in between. The CDR3 length is 14 residues. CDR3 DNA sequence: TGTGCCAGCAGCTCCCCCCAGGCTGGAGATACGCAGTATTTT. Translating it yields CASSSPQAGDTQYF.

The chain links TRBV7-9 to TRBJ2-2; no reliable D call. This CDR3 is 13 amino acids long. V was pared by 1 base and J by 6 bases, with 6 bases between. The V gene's germline CDR1 is SEHNR and CDR2 FQNEAQ (reference sequence). The CDR3 here is CASSLVAAGELFF. The DNA of the CDR3 is TGTGCCAGCAGCTTAGTCGCGGCCGGGGAGCTGTTTTTT.

V usage is TRBV6-5 and J usage is TRBJ2-1; 10 bases are a match to TRBD2. The CDR3 contains 15 residues. V lost 4 bases, J lost 6 bases, and 6 bases stayed unmatched. Germline V gene lookup returns CDR1 MNHEY and CDR2 SVGAGI. The CDR3 region is CASSLRTSGLNEQFF. The CDR3 region has the DNA TGTGCCAGCAGTTTGCGGACTAGCGGTCTCAATGAGCAGTTCTTC.

This sequence joins TRBV5-1 and TRBJ2-5; 7 bases line up with TRBD2. Per germline, CDR1 SGHRS and CDR2 YFSETQ. The CDR3 is made up of 16 amino acids. V shed 0 bases, J shed 5 bases, and the junction held 10 bases outside the gene matches. CDR3 region: CASSLGGLTEAETQYF. CDR3 nucleotides: TGCGCCAGCAGCTTGGGGGGACTAACTGAAGCCGAGACCCAGTACTTC.

The chain recombines TRBV10-3 with TRBJ1-2; 8 bases match TRBD1. Germline V gene sequence: CDR1 ENHRY, CDR2 SYGVKD. CDR3 length: 14 residues. V dropped 3 bases and J dropped 4; count of bases not matched to a gene: 4. CDR3 coding DNA: TGTGCCATCAGTGACTCAGGGGGCAGCTATGGCTACACCTTC. Its translation is CAISDSGGSYGYTF.

V and J are TRBV28 and TRBJ2-3, with 10 bases identical to TRBD1. CDR1 is MDHEN and CDR2 is SYDVKM in the germline V gene. This CDR3 has 13 amino acids. CDR3 region: CVTRQGAVDTQYF. DNA of the CDR3: TGTGTAACACGACAGGGGGCGGTAGATACGCAGTATTTT.

This rearrangement joins TRBV14 to TRBJ2-7, with D perhaps TRBD2 (6 bases). Germline CDR1 SGHDN, CDR2 FVKESK. The CDR3 extends over 16 amino acids. Trimming took off 0 bases at V and 2 bases at J, with 14 bases between the two ends. The CDR3: CASSQESGQQAYEQYF. The CDR3 DNA reads TGTGCCAGCAGCCAAGAAAGCGGGCAGCAGGCCTACGAGCAGTACTTC.

This clone was seen once. This chain links TRBV5-1 with TRBJ2-1; 11 bases align to TRBD2. V trimming: 3 bases; J trimming: 6 bases; junction bases outside the gene matches: 8. The CDR3 loop spans 16 amino acids. Germline V lookup: CDR1 SGHRS, CDR2 YFSETQ. In DNA form, the CDR3 reads TGCGCCAGCAGCTACTCCGGGACTAGCGGTCTCAATGAGCAGTTCTTC. Translated: CASSYSGTSGLNEQFF.

V usage is TRBV5-1 and J usage is TRBJ1-6; no firm D call. This CDR3 spans 19 amino acids. Trimming stripped 4 bases from V and 9 bases from J, with 29 bases between. Germline CDR1 reads SGHRS; CDR2 reads YFSETQ. The CDR3 nucleotides are TGCGCCAGCAGCCCAGAAACCCTACCGTGGAGGAATGTTGGTTCACCCCTCCACTTT. Protein sequence: CASSPETLPWRNVGSPLHF.

V and J are TRBV11-3 and TRBJ2-7, with D maybe TRBD2 (5 bases). Germline values: CDR1 SGHNT, CDR2 YENEEA. Deletions cut 4 bases from V and 0 bases from J, with 19 bases between. This CDR3 has 17 amino acids. CDR3 nucleotides: TGTGCCAGCAGCTCCCCCCGAGGGTTCACCAACTCCTACGAGCAGTACTTC. Residues: CASSSPRGFTNSYEQYF.

V usage is TRBV28 and J usage is TRBJ2-1, with D possibly TRBD2 on 7 matching bases. The V and J ends lost 9 bases and 4 bases respectively, with 16 bases between them. The CDR3 runs to 14 residues. CDR1 and CDR2 from the germline V gene are MDHEN and SYDVKM. The CDR3 DNA is TGTGCCAGTGGGGGGGGCATTATGTACAATGAGCAGTTCTTC. This translates into CASGGGIMYNEQFF.

V and J are TRBV7-9 and TRBJ2-3; 11 bases are a match to TRBD2. CDR3 size: 16 residues. The germline gives CDR1 SEHNR, CDR2 FQNEAQ (reference sequence). V gave up 5 bases and J gave up 2 bases; unmatched junction bases: 6. CDR3 sequence reads: CASSLRLAGFTDTQYF. As DNA, the CDR3 is TGTGCCAGCAGCCTGCGACTAGCGGGATTCACAGATACGCAGTATTTT.

The chain is built from TRBV6-5 and TRBJ2-2, with 10 bases lining up with TRBD1. This CDR3 comprises 14 residues. V shed 6 bases, J shed 4 bases, and the junction held 2 bases outside the gene matches. CDR1 MNHEY and CDR2 SVGAGI come from the germline V gene. The CDR3 here is CASSDRGRTGELFF. The CDR3 DNA reads TGTGCCAGCAGCGACAGGGGGCGCACCGGGGAGCTGTTTTTT.

This clone was observed a handful of times. V usage is TRBV6-5 and J usage is TRBJ1-3; D gene ambiguous. Between the trimmed V and J ends, which lost 6 bases and 0 bases, there was a span of 12 bases. The CDR3 is 15 amino acids. CDR1 and CDR2 (germline): MNHEY, SVGAGI. The CDR3 region has the DNA TGTGCCAGCAGAACCCCCGCCGGCTCTGGAAACACCATATATTTT. This translates into CASRTPAGSGNTIYF.

V usage is TRBV6-5 and J usage is TRBJ2-1; 7 nucleotides agree with TRBD1. This CDR3 has 15 amino acids. Germline loops: CDR1 MNHEY, CDR2 SVGAGI. Unmatched junction bases numbered 3, after V lost 4 bases and J lost 0 bases. CDR3 region: CASSSDRDSYNEQFF. CDR3 coding DNA: TGTGCCAGCAGTTCCGACAGGGACTCCTACAATGAGCAGTTCTTC.